The rows below give T cell receptor beta chains drawn from one sample of a study of T cells in Graves' hyperthyroidism and ophthalmopathy. TCRdb independently ran MiXCR on the multiplex PCR reads; one entry per CDR3 protein. Of approximately 380,000 distinct CDR3 sequences detected, under 20% appear once; the ten largest clones hold about 4%. Sequencing was carried out using blood. These receptors were obtained from a woman younger than 30 with Graves' hyperthyroidism. CDR3s include the opening cysteine and the closing phenylalanine or tryptophan. D genes are given only for firm matches. Only part of the rows carry a size: once, few, many, or a class if the clone is expanded.

V gene	clone size	J gene	D gene	CDR3 DNA	CDR3 protein
TRBV7-8	many	TRBJ1-3	TRBD1	TGTGCCAGCAGTCATTACGGGACAGTGGACGACACCATATATTTT	CASSHYGTVDDTIYF
TRBV20-1	many	TRBJ2-7	NA	TGCAGTGCCGGGGACAACTACGAGCAGTACTTC	CSAGDNYEQYF
TRBV5-8	many	TRBJ2-5	TRBD2	TGTGCCAGCAGCACGGGGGGGGCGGGGCGACAAGAGACCCAGTACTTC	CASSTGGAGRQETQYF
TRBV27	NA	TRBJ1-5	NA	TGTGCCAGCAGTTCGTTTGGGGTAATAGGACAAAATAGCAATCAGCCCCAGCATTTT	CASSSFGVIGQNSNQPQHF
TRBV12-3/TRBV12-4	NA	TRBJ2-7	NA	TGTGCCAGCAGTTTAGGTCCAGGGTTCTCCTACGAGCAGTACTTC	CASSLGPGFSYEQYF
TRBV28	many	TRBJ2-5	NA	TGTGCCAGCAGTTTATGGGGGGCCCAGTACCAAGAGACCCAGTACTTC	CASSLWGAQYQETQYF
TRBV18	NA	TRBJ2-3	TRBD1	TGTGCCAGCTCAGAAGTTGGGACAGGGGCGACAGATACGCAGTATTTT	CASSEVGTGATDTQYF
TRBV11-2	many	TRBJ2-5	NA	TGTGCCAGCGTGACCCCCGGTGGGACCCAGTACTTC	CASVTPGGTQYF
TRBV2	many	TRBJ2-2	NA	TGTGCCAGCAGGGCGAGGCAGAACACCGGGGAGCTGTTTTTT	CASRARQNTGELFF
TRBV28	NA	TRBJ1-2	TRBD1	TGTGCCAGCAGTTTGTCCGGGACAGCAGTCTATGGCTACACCTTC	CASSLSGTAVYGYTF
TRBV20-1	many	TRBJ1-1	NA	TGCAGTGCTAGAGACCGGGGGAGGCATACTGAAGCTTTCTTT	CSARDRGRHTEAFF
TRBV14	many	TRBJ2-7	NA	TGTGCCAGCAGCCGCTTATCGGACGTTGGGAACGTCCCATCCGAGCAGTACTTC	CASSRLSDVGNVPSEQYF
TRBV6-1	many	TRBJ1-1	NA	TGTGCCAGCAGCCTAAGCAGGATCGAAGCTTTCTTT	CASSLSRIEAFF
TRBV6-1	many	TRBJ2-5	TRBD2	TGTGCCAGCAGTCCTAGCGGGAGCTGGGAGACCCAGTACTTC	CASSPSGSWETQYF
TRBV10-3	many	TRBJ1-3	NA	TGTGCCATCAGTGAGTCGATAGTGGACACCATATATTTT	CAISESIVDTIYF
TRBV9	many	TRBJ1-5	NA	TGTGCCAGCAGCGTAGACAAAATTGGGCAGCCCCAGCATTTT	CASSVDKIGQPQHF
TRBV15	few	TRBJ1-2	NA	TGTGCCACCAGCTCCGGCGGGAGGGGTAGTTTCTATGGCTACACCTTC	CATSSGGRGSFYGYTF
TRBV6-5	NA	TRBJ2-5	TRBD1	TGTGCCAGCAGTTACTCGAGTACAGGGGCTAGGGAGACCCAGTACTTC	CASSYSSTGARETQYF
TRBV20-1	few	TRBJ2-3	TRBD2	TGCAGTGCTGGACGGGGGGTCACAGATACGCAGTATTTT	CSAGRGVTDTQYF
TRBV6-1	many	TRBJ1-1	NA	TGTGCCAGCAGTCCCGGCGGAGGGCGGACTGAAGCTTTCTTT	CASSPGGGRTEAFF
TRBV6-4	NA	TRBJ2-5	NA	TGTGCCAGCAGTGATTACAGGGCGGCCGGGGAGACCCAGTACTTC	CASSDYRAAGETQYF
TRBV5-1	many	TRBJ1-2	NA	TGCGCCAGCAGCTTGGCCTTTATCTCCGGGACCTACACCTTC	CASSLAFISGTYTF
TRBV12-5	many	TRBJ1-1	TRBD1	TGTGCTAGTGGTTTGGTACTCGACAGGGAGACGAACACTGAAGCTTTCTTT	CASGLVLDRETNTEAFF
TRBV12-3/TRBV12-4	many	TRBJ1-1	NA	TGTGCCAGCAGTTTAGTGGATGAAGCTTTCTTT	CASSLVDEAFF
TRBV6-1	many	TRBJ1-2	NA	TGTGCCAGCAGTGAGTCAGCCTCGGCTTCTAGCTACACCTTC	CASSESASASSYTF
TRBV28	many	TRBJ2-2	NA	TGTGCCAGCAGTTTCCTCCGGGGGCGATACACCGGGGAGCTGTTTTTT	CASSFLRGRYTGELFF
TRBV7-9	many	TRBJ2-7	NA	TGTGCCAGCAGCCCCAGCGTGCAGTTCTACGAGCAGTACTTC	CASSPSVQFYEQYF